There are many counts of the clone carrying this TCR beta chain. What it recognizes is unknown. It was RNA transcripts that yielded the amplified TCR beta CDR3 regions. TCR CDR3 underwent first-round RT-PCR with the HTBI primer set. TCRdb re-called the multiplex PCR reads with MiXCR, one entry per CDR3 protein. Of approximately 250,000 distinct CDR3 sequences in the sample, around 24% were seen once. Patients having uncontrolled infection, another autoimmune disease, pregnancy or lactation were not included. Extraction of PBMCs used 8 to 10 ml of fresh peripheral blood. The sample comes from a study of T cells in Graves' hyperthyroidism and ophthalmopathy. Study-level results: In blood, most of the thyroid clonotypes expanded above 0.001 were also present.

CDR3 length equals 15 residues. The V segment lost 3 bases and the J segment 4 bases; nucleotides outside the gene matches: 8. CDR1 is LNHDA, CDR2 SQIVND, per germline (reference sequence). The specimen was blood. The TCR originated in a woman aged 40 to 49 with Graves' ophthalmopathy. The V gene is TRBV19, the J gene TRBJ2-7, with 8 bases fitting TRBD2. CDR3 amino acids: CASSIVEAGVYEQYF. The DNA of the CDR3 is TGTGCCAGTAGTATTGTAGAAGCGGGAGTTTACGAGCAGTACTTC.